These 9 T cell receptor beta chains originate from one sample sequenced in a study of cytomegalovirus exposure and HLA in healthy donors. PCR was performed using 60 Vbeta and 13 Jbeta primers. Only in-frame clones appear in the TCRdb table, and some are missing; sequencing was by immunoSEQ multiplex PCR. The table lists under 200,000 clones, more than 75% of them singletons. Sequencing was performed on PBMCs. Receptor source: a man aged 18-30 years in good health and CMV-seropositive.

CDR3 DNA sequence: TGTGCCTTCTGGACAGGGTTGTCTGGCACAGATACGCAGTATTTT. It specifies CAFWTGLSGTDTQYF. The chain recombines TRBV10-3 with TRBJ2-3, with 8 nucleotides matching TRBD1. This CDR3 region has 15 residues. In germline, CDR1 is ENHRY, CDR2 SYGVKD. V lost 11 bases, J lost 1 base, and 11 bases stayed unmatched.

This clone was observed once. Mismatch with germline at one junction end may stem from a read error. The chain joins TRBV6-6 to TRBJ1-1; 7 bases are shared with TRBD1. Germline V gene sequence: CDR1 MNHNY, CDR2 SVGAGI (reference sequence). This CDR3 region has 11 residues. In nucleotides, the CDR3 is TGTGCCAGCAGAGACAGGGCTGAGGCTTTCTTT. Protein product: CASRDRAEAFF.

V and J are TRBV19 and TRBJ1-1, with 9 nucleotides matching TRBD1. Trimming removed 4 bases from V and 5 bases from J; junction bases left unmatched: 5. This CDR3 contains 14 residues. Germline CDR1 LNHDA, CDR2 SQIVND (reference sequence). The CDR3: CASSTTGGWTEAFF. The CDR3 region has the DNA TGTGCCAGTAGTACCACAGGGGGCTGGACTGAAGCTTTCTTT.

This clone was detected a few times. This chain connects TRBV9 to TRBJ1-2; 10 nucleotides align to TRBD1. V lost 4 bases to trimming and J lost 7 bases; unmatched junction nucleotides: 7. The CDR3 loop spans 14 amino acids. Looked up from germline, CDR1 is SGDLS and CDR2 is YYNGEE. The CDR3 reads CASSSTTGGFGYTF. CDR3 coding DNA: TGTGCCAGCAGCTCAACGACAGGGGGCTTTGGCTACACCTTC.

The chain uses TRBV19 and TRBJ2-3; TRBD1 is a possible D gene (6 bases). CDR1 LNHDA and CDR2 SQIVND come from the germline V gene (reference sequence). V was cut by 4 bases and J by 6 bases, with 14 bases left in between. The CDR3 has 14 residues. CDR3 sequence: CASSRAGATDTQYF. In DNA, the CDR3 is TGTGCCAGTAGTAGGGCAGGGGCGACCGATACGCAGTATTTT. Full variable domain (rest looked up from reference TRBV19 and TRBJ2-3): DGGITQSPKYLFRKEGQNVTLSCEQNLNHDAMYWYRQDPGQGLRLIYYSQIVNDFQKGDIAEGYSVSREKKESFPLTVTSAQKNPTAFYLCASSRAGATDTQYFGPGTRLTVL.

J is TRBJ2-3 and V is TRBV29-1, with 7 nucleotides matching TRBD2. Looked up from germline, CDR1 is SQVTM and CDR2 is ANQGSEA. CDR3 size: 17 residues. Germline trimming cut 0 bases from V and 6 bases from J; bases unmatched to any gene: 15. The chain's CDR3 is CSVEDLGVWGLRDTQYF. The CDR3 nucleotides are TGCAGCGTTGAAGATCTTGGAGTATGGGGACTAAGGGATACGCAGTATTTT.

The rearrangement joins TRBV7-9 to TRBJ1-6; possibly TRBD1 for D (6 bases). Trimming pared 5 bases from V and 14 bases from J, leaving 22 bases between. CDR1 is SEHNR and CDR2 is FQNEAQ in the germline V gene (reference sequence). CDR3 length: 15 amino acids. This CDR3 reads CASSPRGGLGDALHF. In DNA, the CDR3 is TGTGCCAGCAGCCCCAGGGGTGGCCTTGGGGATGCCCTCCACTTT.

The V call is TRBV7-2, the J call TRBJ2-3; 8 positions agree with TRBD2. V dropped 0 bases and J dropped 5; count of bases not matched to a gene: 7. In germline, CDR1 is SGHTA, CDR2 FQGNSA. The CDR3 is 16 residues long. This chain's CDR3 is CASSLALRLALDTQYF. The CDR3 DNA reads TGTGCCAGCAGCTTAGCATTAAGACTAGCGCTAGATACGCAGTATTTT.

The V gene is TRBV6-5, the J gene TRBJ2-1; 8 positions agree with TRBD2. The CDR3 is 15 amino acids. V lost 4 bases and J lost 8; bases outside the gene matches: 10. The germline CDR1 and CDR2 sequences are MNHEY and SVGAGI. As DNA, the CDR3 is TGTGCCAGCAGTTTCCCGGGACTAGGGGTCGATGAGCAGTTCTTC. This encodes CASSFPGLGVDEQFF.